This T cell receptor beta chain was obtained from a study of cytomegalovirus exposure and HLA in healthy donors. The PCR ran on 60 Vbeta and 13 Jbeta primers. The assay was immunoSEQ multiplex PCR, and TCRdb's table has in-frame clones only and misses some. Among 95,000 to 110,000 clones, approximately 80% were seen once, and the ten largest hold approximately 1.7%. The specimen was PBMCs. This TCR was recovered from a woman between 40 and 50 years old in good health and CMV-seronegative.

CDR3 bases: TGTGCCAGCAGCCAAGATCCTCCAGGGCGTGCTAATGAAAAACTGTTTTTT. Its translation is CASSQDPPGRANEKLFF. This chain uses TRBV4-2 with TRBJ1-4; perhaps TRBD1 as D (5 bases). V was shortened by 0 bases and J by 3 bases, with 14 bases between the two germline ends. The germline V gene encodes CDR1 LGHNA and CDR2 YNFKEQ. The CDR3 loop spans 17 amino acids.